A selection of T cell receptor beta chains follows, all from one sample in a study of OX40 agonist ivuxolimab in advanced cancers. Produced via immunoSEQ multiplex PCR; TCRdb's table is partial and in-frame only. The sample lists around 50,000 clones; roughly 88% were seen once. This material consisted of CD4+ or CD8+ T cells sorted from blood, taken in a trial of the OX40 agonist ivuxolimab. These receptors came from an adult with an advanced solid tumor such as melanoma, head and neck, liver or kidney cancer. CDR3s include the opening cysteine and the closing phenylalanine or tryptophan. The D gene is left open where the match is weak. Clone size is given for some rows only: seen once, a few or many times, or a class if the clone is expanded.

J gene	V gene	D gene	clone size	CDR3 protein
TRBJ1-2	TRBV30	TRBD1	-	CAWRTPGQGNGYTF
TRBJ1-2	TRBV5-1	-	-	CASSPRPRGRDHGYTF
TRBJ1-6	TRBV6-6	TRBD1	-	CASSSGGGTGSPLHF
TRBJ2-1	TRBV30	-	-	CAWSEGSAANEQFF
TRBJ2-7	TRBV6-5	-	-	CASSYRSSGLGEQYF
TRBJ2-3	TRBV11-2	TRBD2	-	CASSRTSGQDTQYF
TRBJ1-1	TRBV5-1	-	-	CASSLAGPGFTEAFF
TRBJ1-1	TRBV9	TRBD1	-	CASSARGVSSEAFF
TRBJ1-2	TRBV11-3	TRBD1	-	CASSFPLGPGQQGARHGYTF
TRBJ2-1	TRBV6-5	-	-	CASSQGRNEQFF
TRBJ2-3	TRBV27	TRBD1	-	CASSWTPGGTQYF
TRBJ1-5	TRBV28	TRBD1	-	CASRGDGQVNQPQHF
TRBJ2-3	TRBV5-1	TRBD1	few	CASSSGTDLTDTQYF
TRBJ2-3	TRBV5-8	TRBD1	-	CASSRGQGATDTQYF
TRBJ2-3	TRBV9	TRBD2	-	CASSAGLAASTDTQYF
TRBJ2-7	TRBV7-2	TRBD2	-	CASSSLAGDMYEQYF
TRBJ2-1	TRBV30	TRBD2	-	CAWSVQLAGKGEQFF
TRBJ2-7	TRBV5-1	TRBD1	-	CASSGQAYEQYF
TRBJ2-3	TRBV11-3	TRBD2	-	CASSFALAGGDTQYF
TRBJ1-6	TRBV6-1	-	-	CASSEAGAGDSYNSPLHF
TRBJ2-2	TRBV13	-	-	CASSLGGGTGELFF
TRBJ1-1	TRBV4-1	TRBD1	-	CASSQGRGQRYTEAFF
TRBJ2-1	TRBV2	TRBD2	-	CASSPRGGSRFF
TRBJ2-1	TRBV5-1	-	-	CASSSLQGGGYNEQFF
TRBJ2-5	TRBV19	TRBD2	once	CASSIEGTSGRLQETQYF
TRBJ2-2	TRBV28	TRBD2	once	CASSLSPLAGASGELFF
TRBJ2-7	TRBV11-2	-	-	CASSPRWGYEQYF
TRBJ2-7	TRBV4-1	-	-	CASSQVEAAEQYF
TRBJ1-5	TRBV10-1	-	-	CASARGGGRNQPQHF
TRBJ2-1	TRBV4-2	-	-	CASTHGLAFGPSSYNEQFF
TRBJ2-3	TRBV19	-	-	CASSIRDTQYF
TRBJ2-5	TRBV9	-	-	CASSVDVGAQETQYF
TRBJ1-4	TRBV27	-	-	CASSSWTGGEKLFF
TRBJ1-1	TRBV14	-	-	CASSLTGNTEAFF
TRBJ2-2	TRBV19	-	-	CASGTLGRGGTGELFF
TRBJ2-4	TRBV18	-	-	CASSLEDISGIQYF
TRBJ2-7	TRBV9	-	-	CASSVGLKNYEQYF
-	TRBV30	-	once	CAWGESPLHEQYF
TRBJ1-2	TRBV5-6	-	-	CASSFTALTNYGYTF
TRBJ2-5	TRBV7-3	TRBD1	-	CASSSTPGTGPETQYF
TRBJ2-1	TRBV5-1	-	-	CASSLGVSYNEQFF
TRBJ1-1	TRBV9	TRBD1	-	CASSVWGQGFTEAFF
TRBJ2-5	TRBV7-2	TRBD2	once	CASSSVAGGETQYF
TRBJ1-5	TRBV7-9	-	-	CASSFEGNGQPQHF
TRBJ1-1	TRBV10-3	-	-	CAISESKNTEAFF
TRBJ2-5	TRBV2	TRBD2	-	CASRRTSGRETQYF
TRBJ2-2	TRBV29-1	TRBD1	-	CSVSGTGAVGNTGELFF